What follows are 28 T cell receptor beta chains derived from one specimen sequenced in a study of blood T cell repertoires in COVID-19. Using immunoSEQ multiplex PCR, the repertoire was profiled, and TCRdb retains in-frame clones only, with some absent. The table lists 30,000 to 40,000 clones, roughly 87% of them singletons, with around 2% in the top ten. The sequenced sample consisted of peripheral blood. These TCRs come from a man aged 50 or older with active or convalescent COVID-19.

V usage is TRBV6-2 or TRBV6-3 and J usage is TRBJ2-7; D is possibly TRBD1 (6 bases). This CDR3 is built from 20 residues. The ends were cut back, 0 bases at V and 4 bases at J, with 28 bases in the middle. Germline CDR1 and CDR2: MNHEY and SVGEGT. The chain's CDR3 is CASSYSGTPTERGSWYEQYF. The CDR3 nucleotides are TGTGCCAGCAGTTACTCGGGGACGCCGACAGAGAGGGGGAGTTGGTACGAGCAGTACTTC.

This chain uses TRBV11-1 with TRBJ1-4; TRBD1 is a possible D gene (5 bases). Germline V gives CDR1 SGHAT, CDR2 FQDESV (reference sequence). Trimming took 5 bases from V and 2 from J, leaving 9 bases between them. This CDR3 spans 14 amino acids. The CDR3 coding sequence is TGTGCCAGCAGCCGACAGCTTACTAATGAAAAACTGTTTTTT. This sequence encodes CASSRQLTNEKLFF.

V and J are TRBV24-1 and TRBJ2-1, with 10 bases fitting TRBD2. Germline V CDR1 and CDR2: KGHDR, SFDVKD. V gave up 7 bases and J gave up 7 bases; unmatched junction bases: 9. The CDR3 length is 15 residues. Here the CDR3 reads CATSPGLAGVNEQFF. Here the CDR3 DNA reads TGTGCCACCAGCCCGGGGCTAGCGGGAGTTAATGAGCAGTTCTTC.

The chain carries TRBV5-4 and TRBJ2-3, with D possibly being TRBD1 (5 bases). This CDR3 has 15 residues. The ends were cut back, 1 base at V and 3 bases at J, with 12 bases in the middle. Per germline, CDR1 SGHNT and CDR2 YYREEE (reference sequence). In nucleotides, the CDR3 is TGTGCCAGCAGCTTGTCTGCAGGGTTAACAGATACGCAGTATTTT. It codes for CASSLSAGLTDTQYF.

V usage is TRBV28 and J usage is TRBJ2-1; D is unclear. The V and J ends lost 6 bases and 9 bases respectively, with 15 bases between them. There are 13 residues in the CDR3. In germline, CDR1 is MDHEN, CDR2 SYDVKM. Here the CDR3 DNA reads TGTGCCAGCAGCCTCCACCGTACGCGTGAGCAGTTCTTC. Protein product: CASSLHRTREQFF.

The sample holds one count of this clone. The chain has TRBV5-1 and TRBJ2-2; 9 positions agree with TRBD1. With V trimmed by 0 bases and J by 3 bases, 0 bases remained unmatched. Germline CDR1 and CDR2: SGHRS and YFSETQ. This CDR3 region has 15 residues. CDR3 loop: CASSLGQGDTGELFF. In nucleotides, the CDR3 is TGCGCCAGCAGCTTGGGACAGGGGGACACCGGGGAGCTGTTTTTT.

J is TRBJ2-5 and V is TRBV19; 14 bases are a match to TRBD2. The trim removed 5 bases at V and 5 bases at J, leaving 7 bases unmatched. This CDR3 is 16 amino acids long. The germline CDR1 and CDR2 sequences are LNHDA and SQIVND (reference sequence). CDR3 in amino acids: CASSPGTSGRGETQYF. For the CDR3, the DNA is TGTGCCAGTAGTCCCGGGACTAGCGGGAGAGGGGAGACCCAGTACTTC.

The chain couples TRBV11-2 to TRBJ2-1; D might be TRBD1 (5 bases). The CDR3 is 14 amino acids. Germline lookup yields CDR1 SGHAT and CDR2 FQNNGV. Trimming left V 3 bases short and J 4 bases short, with 10 bases between. The CDR3 bases are TGTGCCAGCAGCTTGATGGGGCTTTACAATGAGCAGTTCTTC. Its protein product is CASSLMGLYNEQFF.

The rearrangement uses TRBV18 and TRBJ2-1; D possibly corresponds to TRBD1 (5 bases). Germline V gene lookup returns CDR1 KGHSH and CDR2 LQKENI. Trimming stripped 3 bases from V and 4 bases from J, with 13 bases between. The CDR3 has 15 amino acids. CDR3 nucleotide sequence: TGTGCCAGCTCACCCGGGCTGGACAAATACAATGAGCAGTTCTTC. This encodes CASSPGLDKYNEQFF.

This clone was found once. The rearrangement joins TRBV20-1 to TRBJ1-2; the match to TRBD1 covers 10 bases. The germline gives CDR1 DFQATT, CDR2 SNEGSKA (reference sequence). The junction had 8 bases not matched to a gene; V was cut back by 3 bases and J by 7 bases. The CDR3 totals 14 residues. The CDR3 DNA is TGCAGTGCTAGTCCCTGGGACAGGGGTGGTGGCTACACCTTC. It specifies CSASPWDRGGGYTF.

The CDR3 DNA reads TGTGCCAGCAGCTTTAGCGGGAGGGCCTACAATGAGCAGTTCTTC. This translates into CASSFSGRAYNEQFF. The V and J genes are TRBV7-6 and TRBJ2-1, with 11 nucleotides matching TRBD2. This CDR3 is 15 amino acids long. After removal of 3 bases from V and 2 bases from J, the junction contained 0 bases not matched to a gene. The germline gives CDR1 SGHVS, CDR2 FNYEAQ.

The gene calls are TRBV7-2 and TRBJ1-2; 7 bases align to TRBD1. The germline V gene has CDR1 SGHTA and CDR2 FQGNSA. This CDR3 has 17 amino acids. J gave up 4 bases and V 5 bases, and 16 bases lay outside the gene matches. This chain's CDR3 is CASSLWDTDRASYGYTF. The CDR3 bases are TGTGCCAGCAGCCTGTGGGATACCGACAGGGCAAGCTATGGCTACACCTTC.

This chain connects TRBV7-4 to TRBJ2-1; D is perhaps TRBD2 (5 bases). This CDR3 contains 19 residues. Germline V gene lookup returns CDR1 SGHVT and CDR2 SQSDAQ. The germline V and J ends were trimmed by 1 base and 5 bases, with 24 bases remaining between them. DNA of the CDR3: TGTGCCAGCAGCTTAGGAGAGAGGGCCTCGGTTTGTTCCGACAATGAGCAGTTCTTC. Translating gives CASSLGERASVCSDNEQFF.

Written as DNA, the CDR3 is TGTGCCAGCAGTTATAGGGGTAGGAACACTGAAGCTTTCTTT. Protein product: CASSYRGRNTEAFF. This chain joins TRBV6-5 and TRBJ1-1; TRBD1 is a possible D gene (5 bases). CDR3 length: 14 residues. The germline V gene encodes CDR1 MNHEY and CDR2 SVGAGI. Deletions cut 3 bases from V and 1 base from J, with 9 bases between.

The chain combines TRBV11-2 with TRBJ2-7; 14 nucleotides line up with TRBD2. The V gene's germline CDR1 is SGHAT and CDR2 FQNNGV. CDR3 length: 13 amino acids. J was trimmed by 12 bases and V by 5 bases; bases with no gene match: 6. CDR3 loop: CASSPGTSGSVYF. CDR3 nucleotide sequence: TGTGCCAGCAGCCCGGGGACTAGCGGGAGTGTGTACTTC.

This chain links TRBV28 with TRBJ2-3; possible D gene TRBD2, 6 bases. Trimming took 6 bases from V and 4 from J, leaving 20 bases between them. This CDR3 is built from 16 residues. Germline lookup yields CDR1 MDHEN and CDR2 SYDVKM. CDR3 residues: CASSPFWGVRADTQYF. CDR3 nucleotides: TGTGCCAGCAGCCCATTTTGGGGGGTAAGGGCAGATACGCAGTATTTT. Full variable domain (rest looked up from reference TRBV28 and TRBJ2-3): DVKVTQSSRYLVKRTGEKVFLECVQDMDHENMFWYRQDPGLGLRLIYFSYDVKMKEKGDIPEGYSVSREKKERFSLILESASTNQTSMYLCASSPFWGVRADTQYFGPGTRLTVL.

Concerning this clone: Other DNA sequences of this sample code for an identical CDR3. The rearrangement links TRBV4-2 to TRBJ2-7, with D tentatively TRBD2 (6 bases). Trimming cost V 0 bases and J 1 base, with 10 bases left between them. CDR1 is LGHNA and CDR2 is YNFKEQ in the germline V gene. The CDR3 extends over 15 amino acids. Here the CDR3 reads CASSQDPGGSYEQYF. CDR3 nucleotides: TGTGCCAGCAGCCAAGATCCTGGGGGGTCCTACGAGCAGTACTTC.

J is TRBJ2-7 and V is TRBV6-1; TRBD2 matches 12 bases. The CDR3 contains 18 residues. The germline V gene has CDR1 MNHNS and CDR2 SASEGT. The V gene end was trimmed by 2 bases and the J gene end by 0 bases; junction bases not matched to a gene: 8. CDR3 amino acids: CASSESRTSGVSSYEQYF. In DNA, the CDR3 is TGTGCCAGCAGTGAATCTCGGACTAGCGGGGTGAGCTCCTACGAGCAGTACTTC.

The V call is TRBV7-2, the J call TRBJ1-5, with D unresolved. Germline lookup yields CDR1 SGHTA and CDR2 FQGNSA. CDR3 size: 15 residues. V lost 5 bases and J 0 bases, leaving 11 bases between the germline ends. For the CDR3, the DNA is TGTGCCAGCAGCCGCGCAGGTTTTAGCAATCAGCCCCAGCATTTT. This translates into CASSRAGFSNQPQHF.

The rearrangement joins TRBV10-2 to TRBJ2-5; TRBD2 matches at 8 bases. V was clipped by 8 bases and J by 4 bases; unmatched bases: 9. There are 14 residues in the CDR3. Germline-derived CDR1 and CDR2 are WSHSY and SAAADI. Written as DNA, the CDR3 is TGCGCCAGCTCCCAGCGGGAGAGGGGAGAGACCCAGTACTTC. Its protein product is CASSQRERGETQYF.

In its sample, this clone was seen a few times. The rearrangement links TRBV5-1 to TRBJ1-1; D is uncertain. The CDR3 sequence is 13 residues long. CDR1 SGHRS and CDR2 YFSETQ come from the germline V gene. Trimming took off 0 bases at V and 1 base at J, with 4 bases between the two ends. CDR3 residues: CASSLDRNTEAFF. CDR3 nucleotide sequence: TGCGCCAGCAGCTTGGACAGGAACACTGAAGCTTTCTTT. Drawing the rest from reference TRBV5-1 and TRBJ1-1, the complete variable domain is KAGVTQTPRYLIKTRGQQVTLSCSPISGHRSVSWYQQTPGQGLQFLFEYFSETQRNKGNFPGRFSGRQFSNSRSEMNVSTLELGDSALYLCASSLDRNTEAFFGQGTRLTVV.

The gene calls are TRBV7-9 and TRBJ2-7, with 7 bases matching TRBD2. Germline assignment: CDR1 SEHNR and CDR2 FQNEAQ (reference sequence). CDR3 length: 13 amino acids. Germline trimming cut 3 bases from V and 3 bases from J; bases unmatched to any gene: 2. The CDR3 sequence: CASSFRTSYEQYF. Here the CDR3 DNA reads TGTGCCAGCAGCTTTCGGACTAGCTACGAGCAGTACTTC.

The rearrangement joins TRBV4-3 to TRBJ2-1; D possibly corresponds to TRBD2 (6 bases). The V gene's germline CDR1 is LGHNA and CDR2 YSLEER. The CDR3 is 14 residues long. The V end was cut by 0 bases, the J end by 4 bases, with 7 bases between. The CDR3 spells CASSQEAGYNEQFF. In DNA form, the CDR3 reads TGCGCCAGCAGCCAAGAAGCGGGTTACAATGAGCAGTTCTTC.

The chain has TRBV7-2 and TRBJ1-2; D unresolved. Per germline, CDR1 SGHTA and CDR2 FQGNSA. V gave up 5 bases and J gave up 4 bases, with 17 bases separating them. This CDR3 has 15 amino acids. The CDR3 spells CASSPSFGPIYGYTF. The CDR3 DNA reads TGTGCCAGCAGCCCTAGCTTCGGCCCCATCTATGGCTACACCTTC. The entire variable domain, with the rest obtained from reference TRBV7-2 and TRBJ1-2, is as follows: GAGVSQSPSNKVTEKGKDVELRCDPISGHTALYWYRQSLGQGLEFLIYFQGNSAPDKSGLPSDRFSAERTGGSVSTLTIQRTQQEDSAVYLCASSPSFGPIYGYTFGSGTRLTVV.

The CDR3, as DNA: TGTGCCAGCAGCTTTACCAGACAGGGGGTCCAATCTAGCACCTACAATGAGCAGTTCTTC. Translating it yields CASSFTRQGVQSSTYNEQFF. The chain uses TRBV5-4 and TRBJ2-1; 9 positions match TRBD1. The V segment lost 2 bases and the J segment 2 bases; nucleotides outside the gene matches: 17. The germline gives CDR1 SGHNT, CDR2 YYREEE (reference sequence). The CDR3 runs to 20 residues.

The genes are TRBV27 and TRBJ2-7; 11 bases align to TRBD2. Germline assignment: CDR1 MNHEY and CDR2 SMNVEV (reference sequence). Trimming took 3 bases from V and 6 from J; bases not matched to a gene: 7. The CDR3 totals 15 residues. CDR3 nucleotide sequence: TGTGCCAGCAGTTTTACTAGCGGGGGCCTTAGCGAGCAGTACTTC. Residues: CASSFTSGGLSEQYF.

This clone is medium-sized. The chain uses TRBV11-3 and TRBJ2-3; 10 bases match TRBD2. In germline, CDR1 is SGHNT, CDR2 YENEEA. The ends lost 1 base at V and 4 bases at J; junction bases unmatched: 5. The CDR3 covers 16 residues. The CDR3 coding sequence is TGTGCCAGCAGCTTAGGTCTTAGCGGGAGGCCAGATACGCAGTATTTT. Protein sequence: CASSLGLSGRPDTQYF. The full variable domain, completed using reference TRBV11-3 and TRBJ2-3, is EAGVVQSPRYKIIEKKQPVAFWCNPISGHNTLYWYLQNLGQGPELLIRYENEEAVDDSQLPKDRFSAERLKGVDSTLKIQPAELGDSAVYLCASSLGLSGRPDTQYFGPGTRLTVL.

This clone occurred a few times. The V gene is TRBV18, the J gene TRBJ2-5, with 8 bases lining up with TRBD2. Germline V gene data show CDR1 as KGHSH and CDR2 as LQKENI. The CDR3 runs 14 residues. V lost 5 bases and J lost 4; bases outside the gene matches: 6. CDR3 in amino acids: CASSSGTRGETQYF. The CDR3 nucleotides are TGTGCCAGCTCATCCGGGACTAGGGGAGAGACCCAGTACTTC.